The 2 T cell receptor beta chains in this list originate from one sample, sequenced in a study of OX40 agonist ivuxolimab in advanced cancers. Receptor libraries were prepared by the immunoSEQ multiplex PCR assay. TCRdb re-hosts the immuneACCESS table, in-frame sequences only. Its copies lack some clones; in the studies checked, an unresolved V gene accounts for under half of them, and the cause for the rest is not known. Recorded for this sample are roughly 49,000 clones; about 80% of them occurred a single time. The ten largest account for 6.5% to 9% of the sample. The sequenced sample was CD4+ or CD8+ T cells sorted from blood, obtained in a trial of the OX40 agonist ivuxolimab. Receptor source: an adult with an advanced solid tumor such as melanoma, head and neck, liver or kidney cancer.

V and J are TRBV4-2 and TRBJ2-7, with D possibly being TRBD1 (5 bases). V was trimmed by 4 bases and J by 5 bases, leaving 15 bases between them. The germline gives CDR1 LGHNA, CDR2 YNFKEQ. The CDR3 sequence is 14 residues long. The CDR3 DNA follows: TGTGCCAGCAGCCGGATGACAGCCTTGCACGAGCAGTACTTC. This translates into CASSRMTALHEQYF.

In its sample, this clone was seen once. The rearrangement joins TRBV6-6 to TRBJ2-2; D gene uncertain. The germline gives CDR1 MNHNY, CDR2 SVGAGI (reference sequence). V lost 2 bases and J 3 bases, leaving 7 bases between the germline ends. The CDR3 loop spans 14 amino acids. The CDR3 sequence is CASSYGVHTGELFF. CDR3 bases: TGTGCCAGCAGTTACGGGGTACACACCGGGGAGCTGTTTTTT.